One TCR beta chain is described in this entry. Its matching antigen is unknown. A read error may be the cause here, since a much bigger clone is one base away. The bulk TCR libraries were made with methods described before and with listed TCR primers. TCRdb independently ran MiXCR on the PCR reads; one entry per CDR3 protein. This sample carries hundreds of thousands of distinct CDR3 sequences, about 25% of them seen once, and the ten largest clones take 0.7% to 0.95%. Germline loops: CDR1 MGHRA, CDR2 YSYEKL. CDR3 size: 13 residues. This record comes from a study of molecular identifiers for immune sequencing clone quantification. The overall study: Within a replicate experiment, RNA obtained from either about 21,000 or 97,000 naive CD8 cells was divided into five aliquots, and four of those aliquots were then sequenced. Study-wide results and limits: A single cell's spiked Jurkat TCR RNA was reportedly detectable among about a million naive cells. Clones carrying above 20 RNA copies accounted for over 98% of effector molecules, under 1% in naive cells.

The rearrangement links TRBV4-1 to TRBJ1-3; no definite D call. This TCR came from a human donor in good health. Some libraries in this study had Jurkat cell RNA spiked in. The sequencing sample was made of naive CD8+ T cells from blood, with Jurkat cell RNA spiked in. Specified subset: FACS-sorted CD8+CD4-CCR7+CD45RA+ naive T cells. The CDR3 here is CASSQDDGNTICF. The CDR3 nucleotides are TGCGCCAGCAGCCAAGATGACGGAAACACCATATGTTTT.